This is a list of T cell receptor beta chains from one sample in a study of blood T cell repertoires in COVID-19. Only in-frame clones appear in the TCRdb table, and some are missing; sequencing was by immunoSEQ multiplex PCR. The profile shows about 190,000 clones, around 80% of them singletons. The specimen was peripheral blood. These receptors all stem from a woman aged 45 to 65 with acute or convalescent COVID-19. Both conserved end residues are part of each CDR3. Fields, in order: CDR3 DNA, CDR3 protein, clone size, J gene, D gene, V gene. The D gene is left open where the match is weak. Only some rows state a clone size, as once, few, many or a class for expanded clones.

TGCGCCAGCAGCCAAGCAAACCTCGGGTTCACAGATACGCAGTATTTT CASSQANLGFTDTQYF . TRBJ2-3 . TRBV4-1
TGTGCCAGCAGCCAATACAGGGACAATTCACCCCTCCACTTT CASSQYRDNSPLHF . TRBJ1-6 . TRBV14
TGTGCCAGCAGCGTAGAAGAGGGAAGGATAAGCGAGCAGTACTTC CASSVEEGRISEQYF . TRBJ2-7 . TRBV9
TGTGCCAGCAGTCCCCTGGACAGGGGCCTATCCTACGAGCAGTACTTC CASSPLDRGLSYEQYF . TRBJ2-7 TRBD1 TRBV6-6
TGTGCCATCAAGGACTTGGAGCGGGGGGACCAAAATCTCACAGATACGCAGTATTTT CAIKDLERGDQNLTDTQYF . TRBJ2-3 TRBD2 TRBV10-3
TGTGCCAGCAGCGTATTGTCAGGGGGCGGCGGGGAGCTGTTTTTT CASSVLSGGGGELFF . TRBJ2-2 TRBD1 TRBV9
TGTGCCATCAGTGACCCGGGGGGTACGCAGTATTTT CAISDPGGTQYF . TRBJ2-3 TRBD2 TRBV10-3
TGTGCCAGCAGCTTAGATCGAGCGGGAAGGTACACAGATACGCAGTATTTT CASSLDRAGRYTDTQYF . TRBJ2-3 TRBD2 TRBV7-9
TGTGCCATCAGTGAGTACGGTGGAACGCGGGGGGGTAGCGAGCAGTACTTC CAISEYGGTRGGSEQYF . TRBJ2-7 TRBD2 TRBV10-3
TGCGCCAGCAGGCTAGCGGTCACAGATACGCAGTATTTT CASRLAVTDTQYF . TRBJ2-3 TRBD2 TRBV5-1
TGTGCCAGCAGCTTGAGAGGGTCTGGAAACACCATATATTTT CASSLRGSGNTIYF . TRBJ1-3 . TRBV5-6
TGTGCCAGCAGCCATTTGACTAGCGGGGTCAATGAGCAGTTCTTC CASSHLTSGVNEQFF . TRBJ2-1 TRBD2 TRBV7-8
TGTGCCAGCAGTGATTACCTATTCTATGGCTACACCTTC CASSDYLFYGYTF . TRBJ1-2 . TRBV6-1
TGTGCCAGCAGCTTAAGTGCGGGGGGGGCAAAGAATCAGCCCCAGCATTTT CASSLSAGGAKNQPQHF . TRBJ1-5 . TRBV7-4
TGTGCCAGCTCTCCCACACTAGCGGGAGGGGACAATGAGCAGTTCTTC CASSPTLAGGDNEQFF once TRBJ2-1 TRBD2 TRBV18
TGTGCCAGTAGCAAACCTCGCGGGACTAGCGCTTACGAGCAGTACTTC CASSKPRGTSAYEQYF once TRBJ2-7 TRBD2 TRBV19
TGTGCCAGCAGCCTCCGCCCGACTAGCTGGAGCACAGATACGCAGTATTTT CASSLRPTSWSTDTQYF . TRBJ2-3 TRBD2 TRBV7-6
TGTGCCAGCAGCTATACGGGTTTCGCTTTCTTT CASSYTGFAFF . TRBJ1-1 . TRBV5-8
TGTGCCAGCAGGGGACAGTCCTACAATGAGCAGTTCTTC CASRGQSYNEQFF . TRBJ2-1 TRBD1 TRBV7-2
TGTGCCAGCAGCCAGGACCAGGGGCTCAATGAGCAGTTCTTC CASSQDQGLNEQFF once TRBJ2-1 . TRBV5-4
TGTGCCAGCAGCCGAAGGGATAGCGCGTCTTTCTTT CASSRRDSASFF . TRBJ1-1 . TRBV7-9
TGTGCCAGCAGTCTTCTCGGGACTTCGAACACCGGGGAGCTGTTTTTT CASSLLGTSNTGELFF . TRBJ2-2 . TRBV7-2
TGTGCCAGCAGTCTACGGGGGGAAGCTTTCTTT CASSLRGEAFF few TRBJ1-1 . TRBV6-5
TGTGCCAGCAGCCAGACGGGGTCCGCAACTAATGAAAAACTGTTTTTT CASSQTGSATNEKLFF few TRBJ1-4 . TRBV3-1/TRBV3-2
TGCAGCGTTGAAGGACAGGTCCCCTACGAGCAGTACTTC CSVEGQVPYEQYF . TRBJ2-7 . TRBV29-1
TGTGCCTGGAGTGTCCCGGGACAGGCAACTAATGAAAAACTGTTTTTT CAWSVPGQATNEKLFF . TRBJ1-4 TRBD1 TRBV30
TGTGCCAGTAGTATCTCCAGCGAGCAGTACTTC CASSISSEQYF . TRBJ2-7 . TRBV19
TGTGCCAGCAGCACGTCAAGGGGCCACTATGGCTACACCTTC CASSTSRGHYGYTF . TRBJ1-2 . TRBV5-4
TGTGCCAGCAGCTTGGGGCAGGGGGCCGCAGATACGCAGTATTTT CASSLGQGAADTQYF . TRBJ2-3 TRBD1 TRBV5-4
TGTGCCAGTAGTAGACTAGCGGGTAGGGATGAGCAGTTCTTC CASSRLAGRDEQFF . TRBJ2-1 TRBD2 TRBV19
TGTGCCAGCAGCTTAATTAGGGGAACCGAGCAGTACTTC CASSLIRGTEQYF . TRBJ2-7 . TRBV7-9
TGTGCCAGCAGCTCCCGGGGTAGAAGCTCCTACGAGCAGTACTTC CASSSRGRSSYEQYF . TRBJ2-7 . TRBV7-6
TGCGCCAGCAGCTTAACCGGGACAGCCCTATCTGGGGAGTTCTTC CASSLTGTALSGEFF . TRBJ2-1 TRBD1 TRBV5-1
TGTGCCAGCAGCCCCGCCGGGATTCTTACCGGGGAGCTGTTTTTT CASSPAGILTGELFF . TRBJ2-2 . TRBV11-3
TGTGCCAGCAGTGAAGGCAGGAAACTGAATTCACCCCTCCACTTT CASSEGRKLNSPLHF . TRBJ1-6 . TRBV2
TGTGCCACCAGCAGAGATTGGGATGGTCGGGACAAGAAGCAGTTCTTC CATSRDWDGRDKKQFF . TRBJ2-1 . TRBV15
TGTGCCAGCAGCTTAGATCAGGGTGCCGGGGAGCTGTTTTTT CASSLDQGAGELFF . TRBJ2-2 . TRBV11-3
TGTGCCAGCAGCTGGGACAGCCGAACACGGTATGAGCAGTTCTTC CASSWDSRTRYEQFF . TRBJ2-1 TRBD1 TRBV7-2
TGTGCCAGTAGTCCCGCGACAGGGGTAGTTCATCAGCCCCAGCATTTT CASSPATGVVHQPQHF . TRBJ1-5 TRBD1 TRBV19
TGTGCCAGCAGACCAGGACAATACTATGGCTACACCTTC CASRPGQYYGYTF . TRBJ1-2 . TRBV28